These 2 T cell receptor beta chains share one sample of origin, sequenced in a study of blood T cell repertoires in COVID-19. Sequencing used immunoSEQ multiplex PCR; TCRdb keeps in-frame clones, though not all of them. The table records approximately 26,000 clones, nearly 90% of them present only once. Sequencing was carried out using peripheral blood. The source of these receptors is a woman aged 55-70 years with active COVID-19.

V usage is TRBV5-8 and J usage is TRBJ1-1; 9 bases agree with TRBD1. This CDR3 spans 15 amino acids. Trimming at V came to 4 bases and at J to 6 bases, leaving 10 bases not matched to a gene. CDR1 and CDR2 (germline): SGHTS, YDEGEE. DNA of the CDR3: TGTGCCAGCAGCCTCCGGGACAGGGCCTTTGCTGAAGCTTTCTTT. It encodes CASSLRDRAFAEAFF.

Here the CDR3 DNA reads TGTGCCAGCAGCGTACAGGGTCAGCCCCAGCATTTT. Its translation is CASSVQGQPQHF. The J gene is TRBJ1-5, the V gene TRBV28; D is possibly TRBD1 (6 bases). The CDR3 covers 12 residues. Per germline, CDR1 MDHEN and CDR2 SYDVKM. V shed 6 bases and J shed 6 bases, with 9 bases lying between them.